These 23 T cell receptor beta chains came from one sample sequenced in a study of PD-1 blockade in classical Hodgkin lymphoma. As to time point: cycle 4 day 1 (C4D1), after 5 to 7 weeks of nivolumab. Autologous stem cell transplantation was followed by relapse in every patient, and brentuximab vedotin exposure varied. Profiling relied on immunoSEQ multiplex PCR, and the TCRdb table lists in-frame clones only, not all of them. The table records tens of thousands of clones, about 80% of them present only once. Here the sequenced sample was peripheral blood mononuclear cells (PBMCs), taken before the fourth cycle of nivolumab. These receptors came from a human donor with classical Hodgkin lymphoma.

V is TRBV11-3 and J is TRBJ1-1, with a possible D match to TRBD1 (5 bases). The CDR3 has 13 amino acids. The V end lost 0 bases, the J end lost 5 bases, and 7 bases lay between the germline ends. CDR1 and CDR2 (germline): SGHNT, YENEEA. CDR3 in DNA: TGTGCCAGCAGCTTAGAGACAGTAACTGAAGCTTTCTTT. Translating it yields CASSLETVTEAFF. The full variable domain, its missing parts supplied by reference TRBV11-3 and TRBJ1-1, is EAGVVQSPRYKIIEKKQPVAFWCNPISGHNTLYWYLQNLGQGPELLIRYENEEAVDDSQLPKDRFSAERLKGVDSTLKIQPAELGDSAVYLCASSLETVTEAFFGQGTRLTVV.

The chain carries TRBV14 and TRBJ1-2, with unresolved D. CDR1 is SGHDN, CDR2 FVKESK, per germline. The CDR3 loop spans 13 amino acids. V lost 1 base, J lost 4 bases, and 7 bases lay in between. The CDR3 protein is CASSQGLRYGYTF. CDR3 sequence (DNA): TGTGCCAGCAGCCAAGGGCTGCGCTATGGCTACACCTTC.

This rearrangement joins TRBV5-5 to TRBJ1-1, with no clear D. This CDR3 has 13 amino acids. CDR1 and CDR2 (germline): SGHKS, YYEKEE (reference sequence). V was clipped by 0 bases and J by 4 bases, with 7 bases between them. The CDR3 protein is CASSLGSATEAFF. The CDR3 coding sequence is TGTGCCAGCAGCTTGGGGTCTGCCACTGAAGCTTTCTTT.

The rearrangement links TRBV5-1 to TRBJ2-7; 8 bases line up with TRBD2. The CDR3 extends over 14 amino acids. The germline V gene encodes CDR1 SGHRS and CDR2 YFSETQ. With V trimmed by 0 bases and J by 3 bases, 2 bases remained unmatched. The CDR3 DNA reads as TGCGCCAGCAGCTTGGGGAGCGGGGGCTACGAGCAGTACTTC. This sequence encodes CASSLGSGGYEQYF.

With regard to this clone: Other nucleotide sequences from this sample produce the same CDR3. The V call is TRBV5-6, the J call TRBJ2-1; D is unclear. The germline V and J ends were trimmed by 0 bases and 3 bases, with 7 bases remaining between them. The CDR3 consists of 14 residues. Germline V lookup: CDR1 SGHDT, CDR2 YYEEEE. CDR3 sequence (DNA): TGTGCCAGCAGCTTGGGTGTCAGCTACAATGAGCAGTTCTTC. Translation gives CASSLGVSYNEQFF.

J is TRBJ2-5 and V is TRBV11-2; D is unresolved. Trimming removed 6 bases from V and 2 bases from J, with 13 bases in between. From germline, CDR1 is SGHAT and CDR2 FQNNGV. This CDR3 is 14 amino acids long. The CDR3: CASSTNFLQETQYF. The CDR3 coding sequence is TGTGCCAGCAGTACTAATTTCCTTCAAGAGACCCAGTACTTC.

In this sample, this clone turned up once. V and J are TRBV5-1 and TRBJ1-5; perhaps TRBD1 as D (6 bases). V shed 0 bases and J shed 3 bases, with 13 bases lying between them. The CDR3 loop spans 16 amino acids. Germline V gene lookup returns CDR1 SGHRS and CDR2 YFSETQ. In nucleotides, the CDR3 is TGCGCCAGCAGCTTGGGCCCAGACAGGATCAATCAGCCCCAGCATTTT. Translated: CASSLGPDRINQPQHF.

The rearrangement joins TRBV7-2 to TRBJ2-5; 11 positions agree with TRBD1. CDR3 length equals 15 residues. Unmatched junction bases numbered 6, after V lost 4 bases and J lost 5 bases. The germline V gene encodes CDR1 SGHTA and CDR2 FQGNSA. CDR3 coding DNA: TGTGCCAGCAGCTCCGGACAGGGGGCCGGGGAGACCCAGTACTTC. Its protein is CASSSGQGAGETQYF. Together with reference TRBV7-2 and TRBJ2-5, the CDR3 gives the full variable domain: GAGVSQSPSNKVTEKGKDVELRCDPISGHTALYWYRQSLGQGLEFLIYFQGNSAPDKSGLPSDRFSAERTGGSVSTLTIQRTQQEDSAVYLCASSSGQGAGETQYFGPGTRLLVL.

The chain links TRBV2 to TRBJ2-7; no definite D call. Germline loops: CDR1 SNHLY, CDR2 FYNNEI. Trimming removed 5 bases from V and 7 bases from J, with 15 bases in between. CDR3 size: 13 residues. The CDR3 coding sequence is TGTGCCAGCAGTCCGACGGTTCTTAGGGAGCAGTACTTC. It translates to CASSPTVLREQYF.

This clone has just one count. The junction shows a germline mismatch at one end, possibly a read error. The chain recombines TRBV9 with TRBJ1-3; unclear D gene. The CDR3 is 16 residues long. Germline CDR1 is SGDLS and CDR2 is YYNGEE. This chain's CDR3 is CAGSVGSERAGNTIYF. The CDR3 bases are TGTGCCGGCAGCGTAGGTTCCGAAAGGGCTGGAAACACCATATATTTT.

V and J are TRBV7-2 and TRBJ1-2; D not certain. This CDR3 has 17 residues. Germline V lookup: CDR1 SGHTA, CDR2 FQGNSA. Deletions cut 5 bases from V and 4 bases from J, with 23 bases between. For the CDR3, the DNA is TGTGCCAGCAGCCTCAACGTCGGTATAGGGTCTGGCTATGGCTACACCTTC. Translation: CASSLNVGIGSGYGYTF.

The chain combines TRBV7-2 with TRBJ2-7, with 11 bases aligning to TRBD1. With V trimmed by 5 bases and J by 6 bases, 15 bases remained unmatched. CDR3 length: 17 residues. Germline V CDR1 and CDR2: SGHTA, FQGNSA. Here the CDR3 reads CASSAESPDRGPGEQYF. CDR3 in DNA: TGTGCCAGCAGCGCCGAATCCCCGGACAGGGGGCCGGGCGAGCAGTACTTC.

The chain couples TRBV11-2 to TRBJ1-4; D gene ambiguous. V was pared by 5 bases and J by 6 bases, with 13 bases between. This CDR3 comprises 14 residues. The germline gives CDR1 SGHAT, CDR2 FQNNGV. The CDR3: CASSREGAYEKLFF. The DNA of the CDR3 is TGTGCCAGCAGCCGAGAGGGCGCCTATGAAAAACTGTTTTTT.

The V and J genes are TRBV5-1 and TRBJ2-5; unclear D gene. V was trimmed by 0 bases and J by 3 bases, leaving 12 bases between them. The CDR3 sequence is 15 residues long. CDR1 SGHRS and CDR2 YFSETQ come from the germline V gene. The CDR3 DNA sequence: TGCGCCAGCAGCTTGGATCCGGGTATGAAAGAGACCCAGTACTTC. Its translation: CASSLDPGMKETQYF.

The chain uses TRBV5-1 and TRBJ2-7, with D perhaps assigned TRBD1 or TRBD2 (5 bases each). V was cut by 4 bases and J by 5 bases, with 19 bases left in between. This CDR3 is 15 amino acids long. Germline V gene data show CDR1 as SGHRS and CDR2 as YFSETQ. CDR3 residues: CASSLRAGLYDEQYF. DNA of the CDR3: TGCGCCAGCAGCCTGCGGGCAGGGCTGTATGACGAGCAGTACTTC.

The rearrangement joins TRBV29-1 to TRBJ2-3, with no clear D. In germline, CDR1 is SQVTM, CDR2 ANQGSEA. This CDR3 comprises 15 residues. Trimming pared 4 bases from V and 2 bases from J, leaving 16 bases between. CDR3 region: CSVVIGETLTDTQYF. The CDR3 DNA reads as TGCAGCGTTGTAATAGGAGAGACACTCACAGATACGCAGTATTTT.

V usage is TRBV6-5 and J usage is TRBJ1-2; D is uncertain. V was clipped by 4 bases and J by 4 bases, with 16 bases between them. The CDR3 extends over 15 amino acids. CDR1 MNHEY and CDR2 SVGAGI come from the germline V gene. CDR3 residues: CASSLSEAGPYGYTF. The CDR3 bases are TGTGCCAGCAGTTTATCCGAGGCAGGTCCCTATGGCTACACCTTC.

The V gene is TRBV9, the J gene TRBJ1-1; D unclear. This CDR3 region has 14 residues. Germline V gene data show CDR1 as SGDLS and CDR2 as YYNGEE. Trimming removed 0 bases from V and 4 bases from J, with 10 bases in between. The CDR3, as DNA: TGTGCCAGCAGCGTAGGAGTGGCGGTCACTGAAGCTTTCTTT. This sequence encodes CASSVGVAVTEAFF.

V usage is TRBV27 and J usage is TRBJ1-2; D possibly corresponds to TRBD1 (6 bases). From germline, CDR1 is MNHEY and CDR2 SMNVEV (reference sequence). The V end lost 3 bases, the J end lost 5 bases, and 10 bases lay between the germline ends. The CDR3 is 13 amino acids. This CDR3 is CASSFGQMYGYTF. The CDR3 nucleotides are TGTGCCAGCAGTTTTGGACAGATGTATGGCTACACCTTC.

The gene calls are TRBV7-9 and TRBJ2-4; D might be TRBD2 (6 bases). The CDR3 is 12 residues long. The germline V gene encodes CDR1 SEHNR and CDR2 FQNEAQ (reference sequence). V lost 1 base to trimming and J lost 10 bases, with 8 bases between them. DNA for the CDR3: TGTGCCAGCAGCTTAGGCCGGGGGATTCAGTACTTC. It encodes CASSLGRGIQYF. Complete variable domain (other parts from reference TRBV7-9 and TRBJ2-4): DTGVSQNPRHKITKRGQNVTFRCDPISEHNRLYWYRQTLGQGPEFLTYFQNEAQLEKSRLLSDRFSAERPKGSFSTLEIQRTEQGDSAMYLCASSLGRGIQYFGAGTRLSVL.

The chain employs TRBV7-2 and TRBJ2-4; 9 bases are shared with TRBD1. CDR1 and CDR2 (germline): SGHTA, FQGNSA. Losses at the gene ends were 5 bases for V and 1 base for J; bases not matched to a gene: 9. The CDR3 has 17 amino acids. CDR3 bases: TGTGCCAGCAGCCCCCTAGGGGGGACAGGGGCCAAAAACATTCAGTACTTC. Encoded protein: CASSPLGGTGAKNIQYF.

This sequence joins TRBV28 and TRBJ2-3, with TRBD1 as a possible D gene (5 bases). This CDR3 region has 15 residues. Looked up from germline, CDR1 is MDHEN and CDR2 is SYDVKM. V lost 6 bases, J lost 5 bases, and 18 bases lay in between. The DNA for the CDR3 is TGTGCCAGCAGCTCCCCCAGGGTGGGGAAAGATACGCAGTATTTT. It translates to CASSSPRVGKDTQYF.

The chain links TRBV6-5 to TRBJ1-3, with D possibly matching TRBD1 (5 bases). This CDR3 is built from 12 residues. Trimming took 5 bases from V and 9 from J, leaving 11 bases between them. Per the germline V gene, CDR1 is MNHEY and CDR2 is SVGAGI. The chain's CDR3 is CASSPGSGTIYF. The CDR3, as DNA: TGTGCCAGCAGTCCAGGGTCAGGCACCATATATTTT.